This T cell receptor (beta chain) was observed in a study of metastatic and nonmetastatic thyroid tumors. Every patient underwent thyroid surgery untreated. TCRdb re-analyzed the PCR reads using MiXCR. The table has around 50,000 clones, 25% to 35% seen once. Sample: blood. This TCR derives from a female donor with papillary thyroid cancer or a benign thyroid nodule (not recorded which). Some clones in this sample may be carry-over from other donors' samples.

The CDR3 sequence is CASSQDSRLGQPQHF. The CDR3 bases are TGTGCCAGCAGCCAGGACAGCCGACTGGGTCAGCCCCAGCATTTT. The chain is built from TRBV3-1 and TRBJ1-5; D possibly corresponds to TRBD1 (6 bases). Germline lookup yields CDR1 LGHDT and CDR2 YNNKEL (reference sequence). The V end was cut by 3 bases, the J end by 6 bases, with 15 bases between. This CDR3 is 15 amino acids long.